This note documents a single TCR beta chain sequence. This entry comes from a study of cytomegalovirus exposure and HLA in healthy donors. Healthy donors of bone marrow made up the group. V was shortened by 1 base and J by 5 bases, with 11 bases between the two germline ends. Germline V lookup: CDR1 MNHEY, CDR2 SMNVEV (reference sequence). This CDR3 spans 14 amino acids. In the PCR, 60 Vbeta and 13 Jbeta primers were used. Only in-frame clones appear in the TCRdb table, and some are missing; sequencing was by immunoSEQ multiplex PCR. The sample carries fewer than 200,000 clones, around 90% recorded once.

V usage is TRBV27 and J usage is TRBJ1-1, with a weak D call TRBD1 (6 bases). The sample consisted of PBMCs. The receptor was isolated from a young woman in good health and CMV-seronegative. In DNA, the CDR3 is TGTGCCAGCAGTTTATTACAGGGTCAAACTGAAGCTTTCTTT. It specifies CASSLLQGQTEAFF.